This T cell receptor beta chain was recorded in a study of shared clonotypes between healthy human individuals. Whole-study results and caveats: About 5% was the fraction of naive CD4 clonotypes found shared across a few donors. Expectations were that clonotype sharing among donors would be affected by sequencing depth.

As handled by the study authors: Filtering differed since immunoSEQ provided only junctions, with no quality scores. Assay used: immunoSEQ multiplex PCR; TCRdb lists only in-frame clones, some missing. The V and J calls and clone size come from that table; D and trimming were worked out from the DNA. The sample includes roughly 500,000 clones, about 96% seen only once; the top ten take roughly 0.06%. The V gene's germline CDR1 is SGHVS and CDR2 FQNEAQ. Losses at the gene ends were 5 bases for V and 4 bases for J; bases not matched to a gene: 11. CDR3 length: 17 amino acids. About this clone: Its antigen is as yet unknown.

The TCR originated in a woman aged 25 to 39 in good health. This rearrangement joins TRBV7-8 to TRBJ2-7; 13 positions agree with TRBD2. Sequencing input: naive CD4+ T cells sorted from blood. Subset indicated: CD45RA+ positively selected. CDR3 in amino acids: CASSLRGLAGAGYEQYF. CDR3 nucleotides: TGTGCCAGCAGCCTGCGAGGACTAGCGGGAGCCGGATACGAGCAGTACTTC.